One and the same sample provided the 31 T cell receptor beta chains below, sequenced in a study of T cells in Graves' hyperthyroidism and ophthalmopathy. TCR beta CDR3 regions were amplified from RNA transcripts. The study used the HTBI primer set for a first-round RT-PCR of the TCR CDR3. MiXCR, applied by TCRdb to the multiplex PCR reads, yields one record per CDR3 protein. The data hold some 490,000 distinct CDR3 sequences, with roughly 22% observed a single time. The sample was blood. The receptors stem from a woman in her seventies with Graves' ophthalmopathy.

On this clonotype itself: A clone one base away is much larger, so this may be a read error. The chain employs TRBV6-1 and TRBJ1-1; 9 bases are a match to TRBD1. The J segment lost 11 bases and the V segment lost 8 bases, leaving 18 bases of the junction unmatched. Germline CDR1 MNHNS, CDR2 SASEGT. The CDR3 extends over 15 amino acids. CDR3 residues: CASGPRGQGPLSAFF. DNA for the CDR3: TGTGCCAGCGGTCCCCGAGGACAGGGGCCACTGAGTGCTTTCTTT.

The chain couples TRBV20-1 to TRBJ1-2, with 8 bases lining up with TRBD1. CDR3 length: 13 residues. Germline V gene sequence: CDR1 DFQATT, CDR2 SNEGSKA (reference sequence). The J segment lost 6 bases and the V segment lost 5 bases, leaving 8 bases of the junction unmatched. CDR3 protein: CSAGKDRVDGYTF. CDR3 nucleotides: TGCAGTGCTGGGAAGGACAGGGTCGATGGCTACACCTTC.

The chain is built from TRBV10-3 and TRBJ1-1; 9 bases are a match to TRBD1. V lost 5 bases and J lost 2; bases outside the gene matches: 6. The CDR3 is made up of 15 amino acids. Germline lookup yields CDR1 ENHRY and CDR2 SYGVKD. The CDR3 bases are TGTGCCATCAGTTCACCGGGACAGGGAAACACTGAAGCTTTCTTT. Its protein is CAISSPGQGNTEAFF.

On this clonotype itself: A clone one base away is much larger, so this may be a read error. The chain couples TRBV2 to TRBJ2-2, with D perhaps being TRBD1 or TRBD2 (5 bases each). Germline lookup yields CDR1 SNHLY and CDR2 FYNNEI. The CDR3 totals 14 residues. The V and J ends lost 6 bases and 4 bases respectively, with 12 bases between them. This CDR3 reads CASRGPPSTGELFF. The CDR3 DNA sequence: TGTGCCAGCAGGGGACCGCCGAGCACCGGGGAGCTGTTTTTT.

This clonotype was found a few times. CDR3 in DNA: TGCAGTGCTAACACAGCGAGCTCTGGAAACACCATATATTTT. Its protein product is CSANTASSGNTIYF. The chain combines TRBV20-1 with TRBJ1-3, with D unresolved. CDR3 length: 14 amino acids. Per the germline V gene, CDR1 is DFQATT and CDR2 is SNEGSKA (reference sequence). Trimming pared 4 bases from V and 0 bases from J, leaving 10 bases between.

Only a few counts were recorded for this clonotype. The CDR3 loop reads CSSGGLRGGTEAFF. In DNA, the CDR3 is TGCAGCTCTGGAGGACTCCGGGGGGGCACTGAAGCTTTCTTT. This sequence joins TRBV29-1 and TRBJ1-1, with a tentative D call TRBD1 (5 bases). The CDR3 contains 14 residues. CDR1 is SQVTM and CDR2 is ANQGSEA in the germline V gene. Trimming took 8 bases from V and 4 from J, leaving 20 bases between them.

At least ten counts were recorded for this clonotype. The chain carries TRBV6-2 or TRBV6-3 and TRBJ1-1; unclear D gene. The CDR3 length is 14 residues. Deletions cut 8 bases from V and 0 bases from J, with 13 bases between. Germline assignment: CDR1 MNHEY and CDR2 SVGEGT. CDR3 sequence: CASRNGHLNTEAFF. The DNA of the CDR3 is TGTGCCAGCCGGAATGGCCACTTGAACACTGAAGCTTTCTTT.

The rearrangement links TRBV6-2 or TRBV6-3 to TRBJ1-2; D is unresolved. The CDR3 has 12 residues. The V gene's germline CDR1 is MNHEY and CDR2 SVGEGT. Trimming stripped 6 bases from V and 10 bases from J, with 15 bases between. The CDR3 protein is CASSQRAGFYTF. As DNA, the CDR3 is TGTGCCAGCAGCCAAAGGGCAGGCTTCTACACCTTC.

CDR3 nucleotides: TGCGCCAGCAGCTTGGATCTGGCGACATTCTCCTACGAGCAGTACTTC. Its translation is CASSLDLATFSYEQYF. V is TRBV5-1 and J is TRBJ2-7; D not certain. The CDR3 is 16 residues long. Germline V gene data show CDR1 as SGHRS and CDR2 as YFSETQ. The germline V and J ends were trimmed by 0 bases and 0 bases, with 13 bases remaining between them.

The chain combines TRBV6-1 with TRBJ2-7, with 16 bases identical to TRBD2. The CDR3 runs 15 residues. Looked up from germline, CDR1 is MNHNS and CDR2 is SASEGT. V was clipped by 10 bases and J by 7 bases; unmatched bases: 10. The CDR3: CATGTSGRAGREQYF. The CDR3 bases are TGTGCCACCGGGACTAGCGGGAGGGCCGGGAGGGAGCAGTACTTC.

This clonotype was seen a handful of times. The gene calls are TRBV10-1 and TRBJ2-3, with a possible D match to TRBD1 (6 bases). V was clipped by 6 bases and J by 3 bases, with 13 bases between them. Germline CDR1 and CDR2: WNHNN and SYGVQD (reference sequence). This CDR3 region has 14 residues. The CDR3 sequence is CASSGTRTTDTQYF. The CDR3 nucleotides read TGCGCCAGCAGCGGGACAAGGACTACAGATACGCAGTATTTT.

A few counts support this clonotype. The rearrangement uses TRBV29-1 and TRBJ1-5, with D unclear. CDR1 is SQVTM and CDR2 is ANQGSEA in the germline V gene. Between the trimmed V and J ends, which lost 4 bases and 0 bases, there was a span of 13 bases. This CDR3 comprises 15 residues. CDR3 bases: TGCAGCGTTGCTTCGTCAGCTTCTAGCAATCAGCCCCAGCATTTT. Its translation: CSVASSASSNQPQHF.

The V gene is TRBV13, the J gene TRBJ2-5; D not resolved. The V and J ends lost 3 bases and 4 bases respectively, with 15 bases between them. The CDR3 length is 15 residues. Germline lookup yields CDR1 PRHDT and CDR2 FYEKMQ (reference sequence). CDR3 loop: CASSLALTGGETQYF. The CDR3 coding sequence is TGTGCCAGCAGCTTGGCCCTGACGGGTGGAGAGACCCAGTACTTC.

The chain couples TRBV3-1 to TRBJ2-3; D gene uncertain. Germline CDR1 LGHDT, CDR2 YNNKEL (reference sequence). The CDR3 is 15 residues long. Trimming pared 4 bases from V and 0 bases from J, leaving 11 bases between. Written as DNA, the CDR3 is TGTGCCAGCAGCCGACCAGCAGGAAGCACAGATACGCAGTATTTT. Amino acids: CASSRPAGSTDTQYF.

In this sample, this clonotype turned up many times. The chain uses TRBV2 and TRBJ2-5; the D gene is possibly TRBD1 (5 bases). The length of the CDR3 is 12 residues. Germline loops: CDR1 SNHLY, CDR2 FYNNEI. Deletions cut 6 bases from V and 4 bases from J, with 9 bases between. CDR3 sequence (DNA): TGTGCCAGCAGGGCAGGGTTAGAGACCCAGTACTTC. Residues: CASRAGLETQYF.

V is TRBV6-5 and J is TRBJ1-1; D is uncertain. Trimming pared 0 bases from V and 4 bases from J, leaving 6 bases between. Germline V gene lookup returns CDR1 MNHEY and CDR2 SVGAGI. This CDR3 is built from 13 residues. The CDR3 sequence is CASSYSDVTEAFF. DNA for the CDR3: TGTGCCAGCAGTTACTCGGATGTCACTGAAGCTTTCTTT.

The rearrangement uses TRBV7-9 and TRBJ2-2; D call uncertain. V was cut by 4 bases and J by 6 bases, with 15 bases left in between. Germline V gives CDR1 SEHNR, CDR2 FQNEAQ (reference sequence). The CDR3 is made up of 15 amino acids. CDR3 DNA: TGTGCCAGCAGCTCGCCCTCCGCGATTCCCGGGGAGCTGTTTTTT. Residues: CASSSPSAIPGELFF.

The chain links TRBV28 to TRBJ2-2; 14 nucleotides match TRBD2. The CDR3 sequence is 18 residues long. Germline CDR1 and CDR2: MDHEN and SYDVKM. Trimming took 5 bases from V and 3 from J; bases not matched to a gene: 8. The CDR3 bases are TGTGCCAGCAGTGCAGGACTAGCGGGAGGCCAGTACACCGGGGAGCTGTTTTTT. It yields the protein CASSAGLAGGQYTGELFF.

This clonotype turned up a few times. The gene calls are TRBV7-2 and TRBJ2-2; tentative D call: TRBD2 (6 bases). Trimming took off 5 bases at V and 6 bases at J, with 28 bases between the two ends. Germline CDR1 SGHTA, CDR2 FQGNSA. The CDR3 contains 19 residues. This chain's CDR3 is CASSKNPLGTGGTSGELFF. CDR3 nucleotides: TGTGCCAGCAGCAAAAACCCGCTAGGGACCGGCGGGACTTCCGGGGAGCTGTTTTTT. Variable domain in full (rest from reference TRBV7-2 and TRBJ2-2): GAGVSQSPSNKVTEKGKDVELRCDPISGHTALYWYRQSLGQGLEFLIYFQGNSAPDKSGLPSDRFSAERTGGSVSTLTIQRTQQEDSAVYLCASSKNPLGTGGTSGELFFGEGSRLTVL.

This clonotype was seen only a few times. The chain is built from TRBV9 and TRBJ1-6; no clear D gene. Germline values: CDR1 SGDLS, CDR2 YYNGEE. Trimming took 6 bases from V and 0 from J, leaving 16 bases between them. The CDR3 is 17 amino acids. The DNA for the CDR3 is TGTGCCAGCAAACCCGGACTCCCGAGCTCCTATAATTCACCCCTCCACTTT. Encoded protein: CASKPGLPSSYNSPLHF.

The gene calls are TRBV20-1 and TRBJ2-1; tentatively, D is TRBD2 (6 bases). Trimming shortened V by 3 bases and J by 14 bases, and 20 bases separated the two germline ends. This CDR3 is built from 13 residues. The germline CDR1 and CDR2 sequences are DFQATT and SNEGSKA (reference sequence). The CDR3 sequence is CSARRGSPGEKFF. The CDR3 coding sequence is TGCAGTGCTAGGAGGGGATCCCCGGGGGAGAAGTTCTTC.

V and J are TRBV5-1 and TRBJ2-1; 7 positions match TRBD2. There are 17 residues in the CDR3. V shed 0 bases, J shed 8 bases, and the junction held 14 bases outside the gene matches. The germline V gene encodes CDR1 SGHRS and CDR2 YFSETQ. CDR3 nucleotide sequence: TGCGCCAGCAGCTTGGCCCCTACTAGCGCGCCCCCGGATGAGCAGTTCTTC. It yields the protein CASSLAPTSAPPDEQFF.

This chain uses TRBV6-1 with TRBJ1-4; D ambiguous. Germline CDR1 and CDR2: MNHNS and SASEGT. The V gene lost 8 bases and the J gene lost 8 bases, with 15 bases spanning the gap. The CDR3 contains 13 residues. CDR3 sequence reads: CASRRPGEEKLFF. The DNA for the CDR3 is TGTGCCAGCCGTCGCCCTGGAGAGGAAAAACTGTTTTTT.

Worth noting for this clonotype: This may be a read error: a much more frequent sequence differs by one nucleotide. J is TRBJ1-2 and V is TRBV12-3 or TRBV12-4; TRBD1 agrees at 7 bases. The CDR3 totals 16 residues. CDR3 in DNA: TGTGCCAGCAGTTTAGCAGGGGGCATGAAGAGCTATGGCAACACCTTC. Translating gives CASSLAGGMKSYGNTF.

V and J are TRBV6-1 and TRBJ1-2; no clear D gene. This CDR3 contains 12 residues. Trimming removed 3 bases from V and 7 bases from J, with 9 bases in between. Per the germline V gene, CDR1 is MNHNS and CDR2 is SASEGT. CDR3 in amino acids: CASSDTNLGYTF. The CDR3 coding sequence is TGTGCCAGCAGTGACACTAATCTTGGCTACACCTTC.

This clonotype showed up many times. J is TRBJ1-3 and V is TRBV28; D gene ambiguous. CDR1 is MDHEN, CDR2 SYDVKM, per germline. Between the trimmed V and J ends, which lost 5 bases and 4 bases, there was a span of 9 bases. The CDR3 sequence is 13 residues long. This CDR3 is CASSILNGNTIYF. The CDR3 DNA reads TGTGCCAGCAGTATCCTCAACGGAAACACCATATATTTT.

Ten or more counts support this clonotype. J is TRBJ2-5 and V is TRBV12-3 or TRBV12-4; 8 bases are shared with TRBD2. The V segment lost 7 bases and the J segment 4 bases; nucleotides outside the gene matches: 8. The CDR3 totals 14 residues. The CDR3 loop reads CASTSRGGLETQYF. The CDR3 DNA reads as TGTGCCAGCACCTCTCGCGGGGGGCTAGAGACCCAGTACTTC.

The genes are TRBV19 and TRBJ1-3; D gene ambiguous. CDR3 length: 18 residues. With 1 base removed from V and 0 bases from J, the gap between germline ends came to 16 bases. Germline V gene lookup returns CDR1 LNHDA and CDR2 SQIVND (reference sequence). CDR3 DNA sequence: TGTGCCAGTAGTATAGTATTAATCGGCGCCTCCTCTGGAAACACCATATATTTT. Its protein is CASSIVLIGASSGNTIYF. The variable domain in full, with the rest retrieved from reference TRBV19 and TRBJ1-3, is DGGITQSPKYLFRKEGQNVTLSCEQNLNHDAMYWYRQDPGQGLRLIYYSQIVNDFQKGDIAEGYSVSREKKESFPLTVTSAQKNPTAFYLCASSIVLIGASSGNTIYFGEGSWLTVV.

The chain joins TRBV28 to TRBJ2-5; D is perhaps TRBD1 or TRBD2 (5 bases each). From germline, CDR1 is MDHEN and CDR2 SYDVKM. Deletions cut 7 bases from V and 7 bases from J, with 22 bases between. The CDR3 loop spans 15 amino acids. The CDR3 sequence is CASTPGTGEMGTQYF. The DNA for the CDR3 is TGTGCCAGCACCCCCGGGACGGGCGAGATGGGGACCCAGTACTTC. The full variable domain, its missing parts supplied by reference TRBV28 and TRBJ2-5, is DVKVTQSSRYLVKRTGEKVFLECVQDMDHENMFWYRQDPGLGLRLIYFSYDVKMKEKGDIPEGYSVSREKKERFSLILESASTNQTSMYLCASTPGTGEMGTQYFGPGTRLLVL.

The chain is built from TRBV7-9 and TRBJ2-7, with 9 positions matching TRBD1. Per germline, CDR1 SEHNR and CDR2 FQNEAQ (reference sequence). The CDR3 loop spans 15 amino acids. V lost 5 bases, J lost 1 base, and 6 bases stayed unmatched. The CDR3, as DNA: TGTGCCAGCAGCCGACGAGGGACAGGGTCCTACGAGCAGTACTTC. It yields the protein CASSRRGTGSYEQYF.

Only one count was recorded for this clonotype. This chain connects TRBV24-1 to TRBJ2-2; TRBD1 might be the D (5 bases). The CDR3 extends over 13 amino acids. Germline loops: CDR1 KGHDR, CDR2 SFDVKD. The ends were cut back, 10 bases at V and 2 bases at J, with 10 bases in the middle. CDR3 amino acids: CATGAFNTGELFF. DNA of the CDR3: TGTGCCACAGGGGCTTTCAACACCGGGGAGCTGTTTTTT.